This T cell receptor (beta chain) was recorded in a study of CD8 T cells in ankylosing spondylitis (TCRdb year 2017). A note on the overall study: The study profiled T cell receptor beta repertoires in healthy donors and ankylosing spondylitis patients to find disease-linked TCR variants. The full study cohort comprised about 24 ankylosing spondylitis patients and 110 or so healthy donors. Peripheral blood was sampled, and synovial fluid was also collected from ankylosing spondylitis patients. Study-wide conclusions, independent of this receptor: A CD8+ phenotype was shown by the disease-linked clones, which were found at relatively low frequencies in peripheral blood. A TCR beta motif made up of roughly eight highly homologous amino acid variants appeared to be characteristic of blood from ankylosing spondylitis patients. The disease-linked clones were reported to be significantly enriched in matched synovial fluid samples from ankylosing spondylitis patients. Some of the motif variants had been reported before in the synovial fluid and blood of reactive arthritis patients, a finding that suggests common disease-initiation mechanisms.

This sample was sequenced with an Illumina HiSeq 2500. TCR beta libraries were prepared by quantitative 5'-RACE with molecular barcodes. Under the source paper's analysis protocol: A new computational method, built on a probabilistic model of VDJ rearrangement, was used to identify disease-linked TCR variants. TCRdb reprocessed the public reads (quality trimming at Q25 with fastp, clone calling with MiXCR) and kept in-frame beta chains. When rows share a CDR3 protein, they turn into one entry using the most common DNA and genes. TCRdb's processing, not the authors' own work, is the source of the V and J calls. The sample table shows about 130,000 distinct CDR3 sequences, and roughly 13% are seen once. Together, the top ten hold about 2.7% of the sample. From the germline V gene, CDR1 is MDHEN and CDR2 is SYDVKM. V is reduced by 2 bases and J by 2 bases, leaving a spacing of 13 bases between them. The cysteine opens and the phenylalanine closes a CDR3 of 15 amino acids. Kept here is only the CDR3 DNA, which spans 45 bases and is read in frame from base 1.

This clonotype was picked up a small number of times. Its antigen specificity is not known. Base qualities were left out, and no much larger clone turns up one base away. Sequencing was performed on blood, either unsorted or a sorted T cell fraction (not recorded which). The sequence came from a female donor with ankylosing spondylitis or in good health (not recorded which). The chain couples TRBV28 to TRBJ2-7; the D segment is perhaps TRBD1 or TRBD2, each sharing 6 matched bases. The CDR3 region has the sequence CASSLEGGPTYEQYF. Here is the DNA: TGTGCCAGCAGTTTAGAAGGGGGGCCCACCTACGAGCAGTACTTC.